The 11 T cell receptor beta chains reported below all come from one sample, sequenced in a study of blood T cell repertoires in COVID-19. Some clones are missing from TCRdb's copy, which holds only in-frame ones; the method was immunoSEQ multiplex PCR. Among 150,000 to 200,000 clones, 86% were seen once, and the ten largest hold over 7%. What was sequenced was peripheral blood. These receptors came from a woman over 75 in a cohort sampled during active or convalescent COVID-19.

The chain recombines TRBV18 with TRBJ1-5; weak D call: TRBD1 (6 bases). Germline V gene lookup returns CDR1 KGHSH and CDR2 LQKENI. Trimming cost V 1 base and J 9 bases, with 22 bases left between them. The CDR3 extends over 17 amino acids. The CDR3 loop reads CASSPRTVGSGGAPQHF. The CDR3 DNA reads TGTGCCAGCTCACCACGGACAGTAGGGAGCGGGGGGGCGCCCCAGCATTTT.

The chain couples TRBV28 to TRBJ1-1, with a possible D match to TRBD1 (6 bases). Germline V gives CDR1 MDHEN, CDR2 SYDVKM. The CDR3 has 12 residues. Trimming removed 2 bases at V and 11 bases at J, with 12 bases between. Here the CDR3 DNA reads TGTGCCAGCAGTTTAAGACCAGGGGAGGCTTTCTTT. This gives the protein CASSLRPGEAFF.

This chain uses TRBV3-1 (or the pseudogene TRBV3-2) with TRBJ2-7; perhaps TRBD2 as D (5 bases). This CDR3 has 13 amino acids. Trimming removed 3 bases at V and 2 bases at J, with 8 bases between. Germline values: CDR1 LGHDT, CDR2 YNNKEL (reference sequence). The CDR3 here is CASSQRDPYEQYF. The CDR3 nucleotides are TGTGCCAGCAGCCAGAGGGATCCCTACGAGCAGTACTTC.

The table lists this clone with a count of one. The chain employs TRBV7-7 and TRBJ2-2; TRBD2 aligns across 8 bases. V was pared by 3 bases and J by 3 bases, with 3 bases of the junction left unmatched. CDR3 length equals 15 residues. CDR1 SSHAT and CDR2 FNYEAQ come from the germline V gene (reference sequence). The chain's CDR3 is CASSLGTRDTGELFF. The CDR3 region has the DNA TGTGCCAGCAGCTTGGGGACTAGGGACACCGGGGAGCTGTTTTTT.

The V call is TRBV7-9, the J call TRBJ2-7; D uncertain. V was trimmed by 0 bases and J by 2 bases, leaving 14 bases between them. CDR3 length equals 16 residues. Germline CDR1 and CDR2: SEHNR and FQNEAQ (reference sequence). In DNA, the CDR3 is TGTGCCAGCAGCTTAGCAGTTACGGAGTCCACCTACGAGCAGTACTTC. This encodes CASSLAVTESTYEQYF.

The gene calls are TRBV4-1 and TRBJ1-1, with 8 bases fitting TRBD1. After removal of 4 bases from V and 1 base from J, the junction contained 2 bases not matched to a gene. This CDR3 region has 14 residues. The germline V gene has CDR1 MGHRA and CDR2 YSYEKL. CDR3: CASSLGTGNTEAFF. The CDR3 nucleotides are TGCGCCAGCAGCCTCGGGACAGGGAACACTGAAGCTTTCTTT.

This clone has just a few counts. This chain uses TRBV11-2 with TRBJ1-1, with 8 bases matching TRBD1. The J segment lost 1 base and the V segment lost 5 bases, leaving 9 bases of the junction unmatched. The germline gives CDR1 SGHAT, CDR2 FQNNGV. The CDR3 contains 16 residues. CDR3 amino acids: CASSVFGQGRNTEAFF. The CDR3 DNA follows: TGTGCCAGCAGCGTATTCGGACAGGGACGGAACACTGAAGCTTTCTTT.

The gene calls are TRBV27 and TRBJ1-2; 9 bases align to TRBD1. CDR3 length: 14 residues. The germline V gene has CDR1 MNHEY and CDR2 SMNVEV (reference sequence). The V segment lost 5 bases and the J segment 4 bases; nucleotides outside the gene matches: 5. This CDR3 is CASSLGQGGYGYTF. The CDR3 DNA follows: TGTGCCAGCAGTCTGGGACAGGGCGGCTATGGCTACACCTTC.

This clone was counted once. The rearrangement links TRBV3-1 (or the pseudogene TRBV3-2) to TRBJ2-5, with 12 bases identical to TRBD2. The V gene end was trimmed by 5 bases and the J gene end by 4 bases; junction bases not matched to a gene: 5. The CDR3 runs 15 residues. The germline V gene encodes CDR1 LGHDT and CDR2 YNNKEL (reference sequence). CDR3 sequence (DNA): TGTGCCAGCAGCTCTAGCGGGGGGGCCGGAGAGACCCAGTACTTC. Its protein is CASSSSGGAGETQYF.

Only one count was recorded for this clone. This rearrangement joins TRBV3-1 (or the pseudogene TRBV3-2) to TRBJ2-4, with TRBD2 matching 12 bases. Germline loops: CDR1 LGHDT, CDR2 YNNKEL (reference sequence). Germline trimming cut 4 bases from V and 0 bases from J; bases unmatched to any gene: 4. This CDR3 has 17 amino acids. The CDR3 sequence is CASSPRTSGIAKNIQYF. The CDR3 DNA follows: TGTGCCAGCAGCCCCCGGACTAGCGGGATAGCCAAAAACATTCAGTACTTC.

CDR3 sequence: CASSLLAGIGELFF. CDR3 sequence (DNA): TGCGCCAGCAGCTTACTAGCGGGGATCGGGGAGCTGTTTTTT. V gene TRBV5-1 combines with J gene TRBJ2-2; 10 bases fit TRBD2. Germline values: CDR1 SGHRS, CDR2 YFSETQ. This CDR3 is built from 14 residues. V was pared by 2 bases and J by 7 bases, with 2 bases of the junction left unmatched.